The clone carrying this T cell receptor (beta chain) turned up a few times. Antigen: not known. As to time point: patch test 2, 6 weeks after DPC sensitization. Treatment in this sample: therapeutic diphenylcyclopropenone sensitization with weekly scalp DPC. This sample stems from a study of human T cells and chemical hapten exposure. General study results and limits: Those TCRs sitting above 1 in 1000 frequency stayed the same with DPC sensitization. Patch test score rose with PT1 expanded TCRs, significant at 8, 16, 32, not 4.

Trimming left V 5 bases short and J 2 bases short, with 12 bases between. This CDR3 has 14 residues. Germline V gene sequence: CDR1 MDHEN, CDR2 SYDVKM. It was the library that attached unique molecular identifiers to individual cDNA molecules. In the source study's methods: Samples contained a median of roughly 100,000 TCRs, with a range of 23,224 to 690,600. Using its own MiXCR run on the RACE reads, TCRdb lists one record per CDR3 protein. TCRdb's processing, not the authors', yielded these V and J calls. The sample consists of approximately 84,000 distinct CDR3 sequences, roughly a tenth of them appearing once.

The clonotype comes from a woman between 25 and 40 years old with alopecia areata. Some clones in this sample may be carry-over from other donors' samples. The V and J genes are TRBV28 and TRBJ1-1, with D perhaps matching TRBD1 (6 bases). The sample in question was whole blood, obtained in connection with sensitization to the hapten diphenylcyclopropenone (DPC). CDR3 DNA: TGTGCCAGCAGTGGCGGACAGATTAACACTGAAGCTTTCTTT. This sequence encodes CASSGGQINTEAFF.